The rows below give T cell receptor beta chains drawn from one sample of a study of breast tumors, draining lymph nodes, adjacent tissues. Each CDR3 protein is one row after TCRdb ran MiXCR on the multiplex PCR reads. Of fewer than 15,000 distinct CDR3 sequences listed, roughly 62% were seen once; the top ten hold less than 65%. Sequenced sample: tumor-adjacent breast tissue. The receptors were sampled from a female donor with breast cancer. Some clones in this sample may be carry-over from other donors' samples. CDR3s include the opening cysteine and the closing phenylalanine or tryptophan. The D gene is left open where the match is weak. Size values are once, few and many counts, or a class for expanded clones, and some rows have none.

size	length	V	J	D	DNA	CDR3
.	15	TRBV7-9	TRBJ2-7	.	TGTGCCAGCAGCTTAGGGACGAACGTGGACTACGAGCAGTACTTC	CASSLGTNVDYEQYF
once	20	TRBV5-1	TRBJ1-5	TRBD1	TGCGCCCGCAAGTCATCTACCAGCGGCGGGTCCGGGACAGGGGGTCAGCCCCAGCATTTT	CARKSSTSGGSGTGGQPQHF
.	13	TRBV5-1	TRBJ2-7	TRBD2	TGCGCCAGCAGCACCGGGGGGACCTACGAGCAGTACTTC	CASSTGGTYEQYF
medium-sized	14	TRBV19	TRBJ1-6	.	TGTGCCAGTACGTTCAGCTCCTATAATTCACCCCTCCACTTT	CASTFSSYNSPLHF
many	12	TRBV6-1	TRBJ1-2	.	TGTGCCAGCAGTGAAGCGACTATTGGCTACACCTTC	CASSEATIGYTF
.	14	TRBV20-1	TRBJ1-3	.	TGCAGTGCTAGATACCGAGGATCTGGAAACACCATATATTTT	CSARYRGSGNTIYF
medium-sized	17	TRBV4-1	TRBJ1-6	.	TGCGCCAGCAGCCAAGCCCCCGTTATAGGGGGGGATTCACCCCTCCACTTT	CASSQAPVIGGDSPLHF
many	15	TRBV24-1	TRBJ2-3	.	TGTGCCACCAGCCCTGCGGCGGGGATCACAGATACGCAGTATTTT	CATSPAAGITDTQYF
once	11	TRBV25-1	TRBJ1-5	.	TGTGCCAGCACTCATGGGGACATTCAGCATTTT	CASTHGDIQHF
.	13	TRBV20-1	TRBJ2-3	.	TGCAGTGCTAGGGGGCAGAGCACAGATACGCAGTATTTT	CSARGQSTDTQYF
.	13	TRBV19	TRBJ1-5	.	TGTGCCAGTAGTTTTTCGGTTAATCAGCCCCAGCATTTT	CASSFSVNQPQHF
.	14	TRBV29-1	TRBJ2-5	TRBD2	TGCAGCGCTCCCGGCGGGGGAAAGCAGGAGACCCAGTACTTC	CSAPGGGKQETQYF
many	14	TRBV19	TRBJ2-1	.	TGTGCCAGTACCGAGAGTCAGAACTACAATGAGCAGTTCTTC	CASTESQNYNEQFF
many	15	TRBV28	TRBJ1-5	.	TGTGCCAGCTCTCGAAGGGTTGGGGTAGGTCAGCCCCAGCATTTT	CASSRRVGVGQPQHF
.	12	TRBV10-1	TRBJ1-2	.	TGCGCCAGCAGTGATGGGTTTTATGGCTACACCTTC	CASSDGFYGYTF
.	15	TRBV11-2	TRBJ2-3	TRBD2	TGTGCCAGCAGCATCCGGGAGGGTGGAATTGGTACGCAGTATTTT	CASSIREGGIGTQYF
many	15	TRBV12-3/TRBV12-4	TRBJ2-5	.	TGTGCCAGCAGTTCCCGGGGAGTCTGGGCAGAGACCCAGTACTTC	CASSSRGVWAETQYF
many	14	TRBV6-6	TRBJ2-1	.	TGTGCCAGCAGTTGGGGAACCCACGACAATGAGCAGTTCTTC	CASSWGTHDNEQFF
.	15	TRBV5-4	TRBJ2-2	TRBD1	TGTGCCAGCAGTATCGACAGGGGGAACACCGGGGAGCTGTTTTTT	CASSIDRGNTGELFF
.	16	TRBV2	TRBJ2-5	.	TGTGCCAGCACCCGCCTGAAGGGCCAAGCTGACGAGACCCAGGACTTC	CASTRLKGQADETQDF
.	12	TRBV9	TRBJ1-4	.	TGTGCCAGCAGCAGACCCCATGAAAAACTGTTTTTT	CASSRPHEKLFF
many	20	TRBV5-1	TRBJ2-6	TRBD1	TGCGCCAGCAGCATCGGGACAGGGGGGCCCCATAGGGCTGGGGCCAACGTCCTGACTTTC	CASSIGTGGPHRAGANVLTF
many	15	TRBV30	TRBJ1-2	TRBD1	TGTGCCTGGAGTGTACGGGGGACAGGCAACTATGGCTACACCTTC	CAWSVRGTGNYGYTF
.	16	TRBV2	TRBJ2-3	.	TGTGCCAGCAGTGAAAGGGCCAACTTCTACACAGATACGCAGTATTTC	CASSERANFYTDTQYF
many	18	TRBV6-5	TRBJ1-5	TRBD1	TGTGCCAGCAGTTCTTACTCCCTCCGGGACAGGGGAGATCAGCCCCAGCATTTT	CASSSYSLRDRGDQPQHF
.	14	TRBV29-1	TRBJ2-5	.	TGCAGCGTTCCCGACGGGAGAACCCCAAAAAACCCGTACTTC	CSVPDGRTPKNPYF
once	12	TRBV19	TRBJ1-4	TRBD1	TGTGCCAGTAGTATGGGGACAGAGCGGCTGTTTTTT	CASSMGTERLFF